This TCR beta chain was documented in a study of blood T cells in healthy people across ages (dated by TCRdb to about 2015). In the study overall: Template switching captured roughly one uniquely barcoded TCR beta cDNA molecule per two T cells in model experiments. Using deep sequencing normalized with unique cDNA molecular identifiers, the study measured how TCR beta repertoire diversity changes with age. The donors were divided into four age groups: young (average approximately 16 years), middle-aged (almost 40), aged (around 59) and long-lived (about 80). The study analyzed two additional independent replicas of 1 million unique cDNA reads from the same blood draw for two donors, one aged 18 to 29 and one aged 80 or older. Donors of different ages were randomly distributed across sequencing lanes to avoid experimental bias. The paper's findings and limits, for the study overall: The long-lived group showed more naive CD4+ T cells, fewer expanded clones and increased TCR diversity than the aged group, suggesting age selection. Since profiling was done on bulk unsorted PBMCs, naive and antigen-experienced compartments could not be conclusively compared. Estimates of total diversity based on one million sequenced T cells were considered lower bounds and underestimates. Observed TCR beta diversity per million T cells fell roughly linearly with age, and a significant reduction was already apparent by age around 40. The CMV infection status of donors was not known, potentially confounding age-related changes in expanded clonotypes. There was a strong correlation between observed TCR beta diversity and the percentage of naive T cells measured by flow cytometry.

The protocol used for the library was 5' RACE. The sequencer was an Illumina HiSeq 2500. A second about 6 to 11 cycle PCR used a sample-barcoded 5' primer and a J-beta primer mix. Each TCR beta cDNA molecule received a unique molecular identifier from a template-switch 5' adaptor carrying 12 random nucleotides. Each sample yielded at least 2.5 million CDR3-containing paired-end reads. First-strand cDNA synthesis was performed from all RNA using the Mint cDNA synthesis kit, with priming by a TRBC-specific oligonucleotide. All cDNA was treated with uracil-DNA glycosylase and then went through a first 18-cycle PCR with the universal primers M1SS and BC2_uni_R. Per the authors' processing: Each sample was normalized by randomly selecting 1 million high-quality reads, each carrying a distinct molecular identifier. Reads sharing molecular identifiers were discarded rather than binned into consensus sequences. MiTCR, with a Q25 quality threshold and the strictest error-elimination algorithm, was used for CDR3 identification, clonotype clustering and error correction. A nonparametric unseen species model using Euler transformation provided a lower-bound estimate of total TCR beta diversity. TCRdb handled the public reads itself, with Q25 trimming in fastp and clone calling in MiXCR, and kept productive beta chains. Every CDR3 protein is listed once, alongside the most common genes and DNA of its rows. What appears here as the V and J calls and clone size reflects TCRdb's work, not the paper's. This sample holds some 1 million distinct CDR3 sequences; less than 50% were observed only once. The ten largest clones represent around 18% of the sample.

In its sample, this clonotype was seen a few times. Its antigen target is currently unknown. Base-call qualities are not available, and no considerably larger clone is one nucleotide away. The roughly 42 donors, aged roughly 6 to 90 years, were systemically healthy Caucasian individuals from Russia. Each donor gave 8 to 10 milliliters of peripheral blood, drawn into EDTA-treated Vacutainer tubes. Ficoll-Paque density-gradient centrifugation was used to isolate PBMCs, with at least 7 million per sample. Total RNA was extracted from PBMCs with Trizol reagent, with at least 5.5 micrograms obtained per sample. Naive CD45RAhigh/CD27high T cell percentages were measured by flow cytometry on a PBMC aliquot from every donor. The germline ends are 14 bases apart after V is trimmed by 6 bases and J by 3 bases. The CDR3 runs 14 residues from the cysteine to the phenylalanine. Here the CDR3 DNA is all that survives: 42 bases in frame from base 1.

The sequence joins TRBV12-3 or TRBV12-4 to TRBJ1-2; there is no confident call for the D gene. The clonotype originates from a woman aged 60-70 years in good health. Sequencing was performed on blood. The CDR3 amino acid sequence is: CASRLETADYGYTF. The nucleotide sequence reads TGTGCCAGCAGGTTGGAGACGGCCGACTATGGCTACACCTTC.